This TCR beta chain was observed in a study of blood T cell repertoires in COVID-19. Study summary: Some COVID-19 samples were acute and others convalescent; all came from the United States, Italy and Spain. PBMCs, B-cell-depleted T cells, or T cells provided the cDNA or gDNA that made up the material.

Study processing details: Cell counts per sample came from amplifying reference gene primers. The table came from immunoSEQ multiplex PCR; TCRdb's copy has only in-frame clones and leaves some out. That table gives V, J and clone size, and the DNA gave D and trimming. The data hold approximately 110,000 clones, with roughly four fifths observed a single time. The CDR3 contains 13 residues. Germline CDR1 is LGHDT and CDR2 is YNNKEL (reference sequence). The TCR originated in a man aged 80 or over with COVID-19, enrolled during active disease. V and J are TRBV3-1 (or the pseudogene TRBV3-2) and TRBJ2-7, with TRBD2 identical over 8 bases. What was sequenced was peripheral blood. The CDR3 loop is CATGGGASYEQYF. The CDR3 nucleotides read TGTGCTACGGGGGGGGGCGCCTCCTACGAGCAGTACTTC.